These 3 T cell receptor beta chains were all obtained from the same sample, sequenced in a study of blood T cells in healthy people across ages. Then a second PCR, running about 7 to 11 cycles, was carried out with a sample-barcoded 5' primer and a J-beta primer mix. In TCRdb, the 5' RACE reads were re-called with MiXCR into one record per CDR3 protein. This table has 1.2 million to 1.5 million distinct CDR3 sequences, around 42% appearing once. Source material: blood. Receptors were obtained from a woman aged 18-29 years in good health.

The chain combines TRBV11-2 with TRBJ2-3, with a possible D match to TRBD2 (5 bases). The CDR3 contains 17 residues. V was pared by 0 bases and J by 6 bases, with 19 bases between. Germline V gene sequence: CDR1 SGHAT, CDR2 FQNNGV. The CDR3, as DNA: TGTGCCAGCAGCTTAGATCTCGGCACGGAGTGGGAGGATACGCAGTATTTT. Protein product: CASSLDLGTEWEDTQYF.

A few counts support this clonotype. CDR3 coding DNA: TGCAGTGCCCCGGGAATTAAGGGGAATCAGCCCCAGCATTTT. Its translation: CSAPGIKGNQPQHF. The chain is built from TRBV20-1 and TRBJ1-5, with a possible D match to TRBD1 (5 bases). The V end was cut by 6 bases, the J end by 4 bases, with 16 bases between. Germline values: CDR1 DFQATT, CDR2 SNEGSKA (reference sequence). The CDR3 consists of 14 residues.

V is TRBV18 and J is TRBJ1-4; 7 positions match TRBD1. Germline CDR1 is KGHSH and CDR2 is LQKENI. V lost 0 bases and J lost 5; bases outside the gene matches: 6. This CDR3 has 16 amino acids. This CDR3 reads CASSPPNRGLNEKLFF. CDR3 in DNA: TGTGCCAGCTCACCACCAAACAGGGGACTAAATGAAAAACTGTTTTTT.